This TCR beta chain was sequenced in a study of T cell responses to AZD1222 COVID-19 vaccine. Study overall: Doses given second, at about 4 or about 12 weeks, were pooled.

Comments on this clone: The antigen remains unidentified.

The germline V gene encodes CDR1 MDHEN and CDR2 SYDVKM. This CDR3 contains 12 residues. V was cut by 3 bases and J by 8 bases, with 8 bases left in between. Using immunoSEQ multiplex PCR, the repertoire was profiled, and TCRdb retains in-frame clones only, with some absent. The sample records some 140,000 clones, over 85% being singletons. Study conclusions and caveats: Sampling captured repertoires only after the peak T cell response.

The specimen comprised peripheral blood, sampled on day 0 of AZD1222 vaccination. The clonotype originates from an adult in good health. This chain links TRBV28 with TRBJ2-1, with D unresolved. CDR3 sequence reads: CASSLVHHEQFF. The CDR3 nucleotides are TGTGCCAGCAGTTTGGTACACCATGAGCAGTTCTTC.